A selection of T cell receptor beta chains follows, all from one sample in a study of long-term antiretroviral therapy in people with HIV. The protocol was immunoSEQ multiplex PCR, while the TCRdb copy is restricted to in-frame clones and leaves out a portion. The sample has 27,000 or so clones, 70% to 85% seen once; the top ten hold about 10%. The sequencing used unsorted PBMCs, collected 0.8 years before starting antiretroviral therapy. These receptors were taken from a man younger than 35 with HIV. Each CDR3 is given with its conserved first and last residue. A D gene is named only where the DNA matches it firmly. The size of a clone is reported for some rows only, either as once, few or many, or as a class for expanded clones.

cdr3_aa: CASSVVGGDYEQYF; cdr3_nt: TGCGCCAGCAGCGTCGTTGGGGGCGACTACGAGCAGTACTTC; d_call: NA; v_call: TRBV5-1; clone_size: few; j_call: TRBJ2-7
cdr3_aa: CAWSVYTEAFF; cdr3_nt: TGTGCCTGGAGTGTGTACACTGAAGCTTTCTTT; d_call: NA; v_call: TRBV30; clone_size: NA; j_call: TRBJ1-1
cdr3_aa: CASSPRDRELNEQYF; cdr3_nt: TGTGCCAGCAGTCCCCGGGACAGGGAACTCAACGAGCAGTACTTC; d_call: TRBD1; v_call: TRBV6-5; clone_size: NA; j_call: TRBJ2-7
cdr3_aa: CASSYSRTQETQYF; cdr3_nt: TGTGCCAGCAGTTACTCGAGGACCCAAGAGACCCAGTACTTC; d_call: NA; v_call: TRBV6-5; clone_size: once; j_call: TRBJ2-5
cdr3_aa: CASSPGLAGVVEQYF; cdr3_nt: TGCGCCAGCAGCCCCGGACTAGCGGGAGTGGTCGAGCAGTACTTC; d_call: TRBD2; v_call: TRBV5-1; clone_size: few; j_call: TRBJ2-7
cdr3_aa: CASSDGRGAYNEQFF; cdr3_nt: TGTGCCAGCAGCGACGGACGAGGCGCTTACAATGAGCAGTTCTTC; d_call: NA; v_call: TRBV7-2; clone_size: NA; j_call: TRBJ2-1
cdr3_aa: CASSSNRGLGEQYF; cdr3_nt: TGTGCCAGCAGCTCTAACAGGGGGCTAGGGGAGCAGTACTTC; d_call: TRBD1; v_call: TRBV7-6; clone_size: few; j_call: TRBJ2-7
cdr3_aa: CASSLGVSGETQYF; cdr3_nt: TGTGCTAGCAGCTTAGGGGTCTCGGGTGAGACCCAGTACTTC; d_call: NA; v_call: TRBV7-7; clone_size: NA; j_call: TRBJ2-5
cdr3_aa: CASRLAVNNEQFF; cdr3_nt: TGCGCCAGCAGACTAGCGGTGAACAATGAGCAGTTCTTC; d_call: TRBD2; v_call: TRBV10-2; clone_size: NA; j_call: TRBJ2-1
cdr3_aa: CASSPLNFNYGYTF; cdr3_nt: TGTGCCAGCAGCCCCCTCAATTTTAACTATGGCTACACCTTC; d_call: NA; v_call: TRBV7-9; clone_size: NA; j_call: TRBJ1-2
cdr3_aa: CASSSIQGSYGYTF; cdr3_nt: TGTGCCAGCAGCTCTATACAGGGGAGCTATGGCTACACCTTC; d_call: TRBD1; v_call: TRBV5-4; clone_size: NA; j_call: TRBJ1-2
cdr3_aa: CASSDAGILRNQPQHF; cdr3_nt: TGTGCCAGCAGTGACGCAGGGATCCTTAGAAATCAGCCCCAGCATTTT; d_call: NA; v_call: TRBV2; clone_size: once; j_call: TRBJ1-5
cdr3_aa: CASSSRHDSSYEQYF; cdr3_nt: TGTGCCAGCAGCTCACGGCACGATAGCTCCTACGAGCAGTACTTC; d_call: NA; v_call: TRBV7-9; clone_size: few; j_call: TRBJ2-7
cdr3_aa: CACWGSTGELFF; cdr3_nt: TGTGCCTGTTGGGGGAGCACCGGGGAGCTGTTTTTT; d_call: NA; v_call: TRBV30; clone_size: NA; j_call: TRBJ2-2
cdr3_aa: CASSQGLAGGPGTDTQYF; cdr3_nt: TGTGCCAGCAGCCAAGGACTAGCGGGGGGGCCGGGCACAGATACGCAGTATTTT; d_call: TRBD2; v_call: TRBV4-2; clone_size: NA; j_call: TRBJ2-3
cdr3_aa: CASSRTVYGANVLTF; cdr3_nt: TGTGCCAGCAGCCGGACTGTATATGGGGCCAACGTCCTGACTTTC; d_call: NA; v_call: TRBV6-1; clone_size: NA; j_call: TRBJ2-6
cdr3_aa: CASSEVDTAYEQYF; cdr3_nt: TGTGCCAGCAGTGAAGTTGACACTGCCTACGAGCAGTACTTC; d_call: NA; v_call: TRBV6-1; clone_size: NA; j_call: TRBJ2-7
cdr3_aa: CSAETSYGYTF; cdr3_nt: TGCAGCGCCGAAACCTCGTATGGCTACACCTTC; d_call: NA; v_call: TRBV29-1; clone_size: NA; j_call: TRBJ1-2
cdr3_aa: CASRPTGAGANVLTF; cdr3_nt: TGTGCCAGCAGACCCACAGGGGCTGGGGCCAACGTCCTGACTTTC; d_call: TRBD1; v_call: TRBV6-5; clone_size: NA; j_call: TRBJ2-6
cdr3_aa: CASRGGGYTF; cdr3_nt: TGTGCCAGTCGAGGGGGTGGCTACACCTTC; d_call: NA; v_call: TRBV19; clone_size: few; j_call: TRBJ1-2
cdr3_aa: CAITRGSSYEQYF; cdr3_nt: TGTGCCATCACCCGAGGGAGCTCCTACGAGCAGTACTTC; d_call: NA; v_call: TRBV10-3; clone_size: NA; j_call: TRBJ2-7
cdr3_aa: CAWSNLHEQYF; cdr3_nt: TGTGCCTGGAGTAACCTCCACGAGCAGTACTTC; d_call: NA; v_call: TRBV30; clone_size: NA; j_call: TRBJ2-7
cdr3_aa: CASSLPGLAGWETQYF; cdr3_nt: TGTGCCAGCAGCTTACCGGGACTAGCGGGATGGGAGACCCAGTACTTC; d_call: TRBD2; v_call: TRBV11-2; clone_size: NA; j_call: TRBJ2-5
cdr3_aa: CASREGGVGFEQYF; cdr3_nt: TGTGCCAGCAGAGAAGGGGGGGTGGGGTTCGAGCAGTACTTC; d_call: NA; v_call: TRBV2; clone_size: NA; j_call: TRBJ2-7
cdr3_aa: CASSPQTGVYGEQYF; cdr3_nt: TGTGCCAGCAGCCCCCAGACAGGGGTTTACGGCGAGCAGTACTTC; d_call: TRBD1; v_call: TRBV9; clone_size: NA; j_call: TRBJ2-7
cdr3_aa: CASSQDSWGAPYEQYF; cdr3_nt: TGCGCCAGCAGCCAAGATAGCTGGGGGGCTCCCTACGAGCAGTACTTC; d_call: NA; v_call: TRBV4-1; clone_size: few; j_call: TRBJ2-7
cdr3_aa: CASSVSSGSYNEQFF; cdr3_nt: TGTGCCAGCAGTGTGAGTAGCGGGTCCTACAATGAGCAGTTCTTC; d_call: TRBD2; v_call: TRBV6-4; clone_size: NA; j_call: TRBJ2-1
cdr3_aa: CASSLSPTGDYGYTF; cdr3_nt: TGTGCCAGCAGTTTATCGCCGACAGGGGACTATGGCTACACCTTC; d_call: TRBD1; v_call: TRBV28; clone_size: NA; j_call: TRBJ1-2
cdr3_aa: CASSATGGWGTDTQYF; cdr3_nt: TGTGCCAGCAGCGCCACAGGGGGATGGGGCACAGATACGCAGTATTTT; d_call: TRBD1; v_call: TRBV9; clone_size: NA; j_call: TRBJ2-3
cdr3_aa: CASSIGTRRTDTQYF; cdr3_nt: TGTGCCAGTAGTATAGGTACCAGACGCACAGATACGCAGTATTTT; d_call: NA; v_call: TRBV19; clone_size: NA; j_call: TRBJ2-3
cdr3_aa: CASSPTGTGELFF; cdr3_nt: TGTGCCAGCAGCCCGACAGGAACCGGGGAGCTGTTTTTT; d_call: NA; v_call: TRBV5-6; clone_size: NA; j_call: TRBJ2-2
cdr3_aa: CASSLAGGGEQFF; cdr3_nt: TGTGCCAGCAGCTTAGCAGGGGGAGGGGAGCAGTTCTTC; d_call: NA; v_call: TRBV7-9; clone_size: NA; j_call: TRBJ2-1
cdr3_aa: CASSPVGPARQGQPQHF; cdr3_nt: TGTGCCAGCAGTCCAGTTGGCCCCGCCCGACAGGGTCAGCCCCAGCATTTT; d_call: TRBD1; v_call: TRBV27; clone_size: once; j_call: TRBJ1-5
cdr3_aa: CASSNTRINEKLFF; cdr3_nt: TGTGCCAGCAGCAACACACGGATTAATGAAAAACTGTTTTTT; d_call: NA; v_call: TRBV7-9; clone_size: NA; j_call: TRBJ1-4
cdr3_aa: CASSLSSGNEQYF; cdr3_nt: TGTGCCAGCAGTTTATCTTCGGGGAACGAGCAGTACTTC; d_call: NA; v_call: TRBV27; clone_size: NA; j_call: TRBJ2-7
cdr3_aa: CAWSARLRSTDTQYF; cdr3_nt: TGTGCCTGGAGCGCCCGGCTGCGATCCACAGATACGCAGTATTTT; d_call: NA; v_call: TRBV30; clone_size: NA; j_call: TRBJ2-3
cdr3_aa: CASSLIVLAGISSYNEQFF; cdr3_nt: TGTGCCAGCAGCTTAATAGTTTTAGCGGGTATTAGCTCCTACAATGAGCAGTTCTTC; d_call: TRBD2; v_call: TRBV7-2; clone_size: NA; j_call: TRBJ2-1
cdr3_aa: CASSSDRPSMGYGYTF; cdr3_nt: TGTGCCAGCAGTTCGGACAGGCCATCTATGGGCTATGGCTACACCTTC; d_call: TRBD1; v_call: TRBV27; clone_size: NA; j_call: TRBJ1-2
cdr3_aa: CASSLWDTIYF; cdr3_nt: TGTGCCAGCAGCCTGTGGGACACCATATATTTT; d_call: NA; v_call: TRBV14; clone_size: once; j_call: TRBJ1-3
cdr3_aa: CASSLTGARGYTF; cdr3_nt: TGTGCCAGCAGTTTGACAGGGGCGCGAGGCTACACCTTC; d_call: TRBD1; v_call: TRBV28; clone_size: NA; j_call: TRBJ1-2
cdr3_aa: CASSPWGLAKQETQYF; cdr3_nt: TGTGCCAGCAGCCCCTGGGGACTAGCGAAGCAAGAGACCCAGTACTTC; d_call: TRBD2; v_call: TRBV7-2; clone_size: NA; j_call: TRBJ2-5
cdr3_aa: CASSPSLAGRAQYF; cdr3_nt: TGTGCCAGCAGCCCCTCGCTAGCGGGGAGGGCCCAGTACTTC; d_call: TRBD2; v_call: TRBV11-2; clone_size: NA; j_call: TRBJ2-5
cdr3_aa: CASSEGPPGVYEQYF; cdr3_nt: TGTGCCAGCAGTGAAGGACCGCCGGGGGTGTACGAGCAGTACTTC; d_call: NA; v_call: TRBV2; clone_size: NA; j_call: TRBJ2-7
cdr3_aa: CASSEGPFYQPQHF; cdr3_nt: TGTGCCAGCAGTGAGGGACCCTTCTATCAGCCCCAGCATTTT; d_call: NA; v_call: TRBV6-1; clone_size: NA; j_call: TRBJ1-5
cdr3_aa: CASSLVRTELYNEQFF; cdr3_nt: TGCGCCAGCAGCTTGGTCCGGACTGAACTTTACAATGAGCAGTTCTTC; d_call: NA; v_call: TRBV5-1; clone_size: NA; j_call: TRBJ2-1
cdr3_aa: CASSLGGRDEQFF; cdr3_nt: TGTGCCAGCAGCTTAGGCGGGAGGGATGAGCAGTTCTTC; d_call: TRBD2; v_call: TRBV11-1; clone_size: NA; j_call: TRBJ2-1
cdr3_aa: CASSLATSFADTQYF; cdr3_nt: TGCGCCAGCAGCTTGGCGACTAGTTTCGCAGATACGCAGTATTTT; d_call: NA; v_call: TRBV5-1; clone_size: NA; j_call: TRBJ2-3
cdr3_aa: CASSLLGTSGPNEQFF; cdr3_nt: TGTGCCAGCAGCTTACTCGGGACTAGCGGCCCCAATGAGCAGTTCTTC; d_call: TRBD2; v_call: TRBV11-1; clone_size: NA; j_call: TRBJ2-1
cdr3_aa: CASSRGGGPETQYF; cdr3_nt: TGTGCCAGCAGCCGGGGCGGAGGGCCAGAGACCCAGTACTTC; d_call: NA; v_call: TRBV9; clone_size: NA; j_call: TRBJ2-5
cdr3_aa: CSVEGSGGLYNEQFF; cdr3_nt: TGCAGCGTTGAAGGGTCGGGGGGCCTCTACAATGAGCAGTTCTTC; d_call: NA; v_call: TRBV29-1; clone_size: NA; j_call: TRBJ2-1
cdr3_aa: CASGDLAGNNEQFF; cdr3_nt: TGCGCCAGCGGCGACCTAGCGGGAAACAATGAGCAGTTCTTC; d_call: TRBD2; v_call: TRBV5-1; clone_size: NA; j_call: TRBJ2-1
cdr3_aa: CASSNRGGLTDTQYF; cdr3_nt: TGTGCCAGCAGCAATAGGGGGGGGCTGACAGATACGCAGTATTTT; d_call: NA; v_call: TRBV11-2; clone_size: NA; j_call: TRBJ2-3
cdr3_aa: CASSPPGTDTSTDTQYF; cdr3_nt: TGTGCCAGCTCACCCCCCGGGACCGACACTAGCACAGATACGCAGTATTTT; d_call: NA; v_call: TRBV18; clone_size: NA; j_call: TRBJ2-3